The clone carrying this T cell receptor (beta chain) was counted only a few times. What it binds is not known. This entry belongs to a study of post-analysis software for immune sequencing data. Study background: Disease courses included relapsing-remitting, secondary progressive and progressive-relapsing multiple sclerosis. Whole-study results and caveats: Samples from a shared batch, those prepared together, strongly co-clustered by F measure. Controls showed significantly higher normalized Chao1 diversity than did multiple sclerosis patients. With TRBV5-6, TRBV5-1 and TRBV20-1 included, about five TRBV segments were more frequent in patients than in controls.

Tagging with unique molecular identifiers was a feature of the TCR beta cDNA libraries. The source material, about 0.9 to 10 million T cells, gave rise to roughly 0.5 million cDNA molecules. TCRdb called the PCR reads again in MiXCR, with one record for every CDR3 protein. The profile shows roughly 410,000 distinct CDR3 sequences, less than 40% of them singletons. The CDR3 is made up of 15 amino acids. The V and J ends lost 1 base and 4 bases respectively, with 13 bases between them. Germline V lookup: CDR1 SGHAT, CDR2 FQNNGV. This rearrangement joins TRBV11-2 to TRBJ1-2; D remains unclear. This receptor was taken from a girl aged 5-17 years with multiple sclerosis. Sequenced: blood. CDR3 loop: CASSLVVGSGYGYTF. The DNA for the CDR3 is TGTGCCAGCAGCTTAGTGGTAGGGTCTGGCTATGGCTACACCTTC.